Listed here are 14 T cell receptor beta chains from one sample, sequenced in a study of STAT5B mutations in CD4+ large granular lymphocyte leukemia. Some clones are missing from TCRdb's copy, which holds only in-frame ones; the method was immunoSEQ multiplex PCR. The sample shows more than 30,000 clones, roughly nine tenths of them seen only once. Source material: CD4+ T cells from blood buffy coats. The receptors originated from a human donor in good health.

The rearrangement uses TRBV27 and TRBJ2-7; 8 nucleotides line up with TRBD1. Germline CDR1 and CDR2: MNHEY and SMNVEV (reference sequence). The CDR3 runs 15 residues. The trim removed 6 bases at V and 2 bases at J, leaving 9 bases unmatched. DNA of the CDR3: TGTGCCAGCAGCCCCGGACAGGGTGGCCCCTACGAGCAGTACTTC. This gives the protein CASSPGQGGPYEQYF.

The gene calls are TRBV14 and TRBJ2-5; D tentatively reads TRBD1 or TRBD2 (5 bases each). This CDR3 spans 15 amino acids. Trimming pared 1 base from V and 6 bases from J, leaving 15 bases between. CDR1 and CDR2 (germline): SGHDN, FVKESK. The chain's CDR3 is CASSQASGGRKTQYF. The CDR3 bases are TGTGCCAGCAGCCAAGCATCTGGGGGAAGGAAGACCCAGTACTTC.

J is TRBJ1-5 and V is TRBV6-1, with D perhaps matching TRBD1 (5 bases). The CDR3 runs to 15 residues. Germline V gene data show CDR1 as MNHNS and CDR2 as SASEGT. V lost 1 base and J lost 1, with 8 bases in between. CDR3 DNA: TGTGCCAGCAGTGAAGGCAGGGTAAGCAATCAGCCCCAGCATTTT. Protein: CASSEGRVSNQPQHF.

V and J are TRBV27 and TRBJ2-1; tentative D call: TRBD2 (5 bases). Trimming shortened V by 5 bases and J by 15 bases, and 17 bases separated the two germline ends. Looked up from germline, CDR1 is MNHEY and CDR2 is SMNVEV (reference sequence). The CDR3 extends over 12 amino acids. The chain's CDR3 is CASSPGEGPWFF. CDR3 bases: TGTGCCAGCAGTCCTGGCGAGGGCCCCTGGTTCTTC.

This rearrangement joins TRBV7-3 to TRBJ2-5; 10 bases agree with TRBD1. TRBJ2-7 explains the end of the DNA better; the J call may be wrong. CDR1 is SGHTA, CDR2 FQGTGA, per germline. This CDR3 has 14 residues. The DNA for the CDR3 is TGTGCCAGCAGCCCCGACAGGGGGCTTGGCGAGCAGTACTTC. The encoded protein is CASSPDRGLGEQYF.

This rearrangement joins TRBV7-8 to TRBJ2-2; perhaps TRBD2 as D (5 bases). The V end was cut by 2 bases, the J end by 0 bases, with 7 bases between. Germline V gene data show CDR1 as SGHVS and CDR2 as FQNEAQ. The CDR3 runs 15 residues. The CDR3 nucleotides are TGTGCCAGCAGCTTATTGCGGGCGAACACCGGGGAGCTGTTTTTT. Translating it yields CASSLLRANTGELFF.

This rearrangement joins TRBV5-4 to TRBJ2-2, with D hard to call. The CDR3 runs 14 residues. Per the germline V gene, CDR1 is SGHNT and CDR2 is YYREEE (reference sequence). Trimming stripped 1 base from V and 1 base from J, with 5 bases between. The CDR3: CASSLIGNTGELFF. CDR3 in DNA: TGTGCCAGCAGCTTGATTGGGAACACCGGGGAGCTGTTTTTT.

J is TRBJ2-3 and V is TRBV28, with D maybe TRBD2 (6 bases). Per the germline V gene, CDR1 is MDHEN and CDR2 is SYDVKM. The CDR3 loop spans 14 amino acids. V lost 6 bases and J lost 5, with 15 bases in between. CDR3 in DNA: TGTGCCAGCAGCGCGGACGCGGGGCGAGATACGCAGTATTTT. This sequence encodes CASSADAGRDTQYF.

The chain joins TRBV10-3 to TRBJ2-3; 7 bases are shared with TRBD2. This CDR3 is 15 amino acids long. The germline gives CDR1 ENHRY, CDR2 SYGVKD. The V gene end was trimmed by 6 bases and the J gene end by 0 bases; junction bases not matched to a gene: 6. The CDR3 protein is CAIRMAGLSTDTQYF. CDR3 bases: TGTGCCATCAGAATGGCGGGACTAAGCACAGATACGCAGTATTTT.

The chain links TRBV6-1 to TRBJ2-6; 7 bases are shared with TRBD1. Trimming took 4 bases from V and 1 from J; bases not matched to a gene: 1. This CDR3 has 15 residues. CDR1 and CDR2 from the germline V gene are MNHNS and SASEGT. Here the CDR3 DNA reads TGTGCCAGCAGTGCACAGGGGTCTGGGGCCAACGTCCTGACTTTC. Encoded protein: CASSAQGSGANVLTF.

This chain joins TRBV28 and TRBJ2-7; TRBD2 agrees at 9 bases. V trimming: 2 bases; J trimming: 1 base; junction bases outside the gene matches: 0. The CDR3 length is 14 residues. Germline V lookup: CDR1 MDHEN, CDR2 SYDVKM. The CDR3 region is CASSLAGGSYEQYF. The CDR3 nucleotides are TGTGCCAGCAGTTTAGCGGGAGGGTCCTACGAGCAGTACTTC. The variable domain in full, with the rest retrieved from reference TRBV28 and TRBJ2-7, is DVKVTQSSRYLVKRTGEKVFLECVQDMDHENMFWYRQDPGLGLRLIYFSYDVKMKEKGDIPEGYSVSREKKERFSLILESASTNQTSMYLCASSLAGGSYEQYFGPGTRLTVT.

The CDR3 DNA reads TGTGCCAGCAGCTTAGTGCCTAGCGGGAGCCCAGGGGATGAGCAGTTCTTC. This translates into CASSLVPSGSPGDEQFF. The V gene is TRBV7-2, the J gene TRBJ2-1; TRBD2 matches at 10 bases. Trimming at V came to 1 base and at J to 8 bases, leaving 11 bases not matched to a gene. Germline V CDR1 and CDR2: SGHTA, FQGNSA. CDR3 length equals 17 residues.

The chain combines TRBV27 with TRBJ2-2; 10 positions agree with TRBD2. The length of the CDR3 is 17 residues. Germline V CDR1 and CDR2: MNHEY, SMNVEV (reference sequence). Trimming took 0 bases from V and 3 from J; bases not matched to a gene: 4. The CDR3 protein is CASSLSWTSGYTGELFF. CDR3 DNA sequence: TGTGCCAGCAGTTTATCATGGACTAGCGGATACACCGGGGAGCTGTTTTTT.

The genes are TRBV28 and TRBJ2-7, with 7 bases lining up with TRBD1. Losses at the gene ends were 5 bases for V and 6 bases for J; bases not matched to a gene: 10. Germline CDR1 reads MDHEN; CDR2 reads SYDVKM. The CDR3 spans 14 residues. In nucleotides, the CDR3 is TGTGCCAGCAGTCCTACAGGGGTCGGCCCCGAGCAGTACTTC. It encodes CASSPTGVGPEQYF.